This TCR beta chain comes out of a study of T cell changes during pregnancy in multiple sclerosis. Data came from immunoSEQ multiplex PCR; TCRdb stores just in-frame clones and leaves some out. The profile shows about 28,000 clones, about 91% of them singletons. Trimming shortened V by 0 bases and J by 6 bases, and 15 bases separated the two germline ends. Germline V lookup: CDR1 SGHVS, CDR2 FNYEAQ. CDR3 length: 16 amino acids. This chain connects TRBV7-6 to TRBJ2-1; a possible D gene is TRBD1 (5 bases). The source material was peripheral blood, sampled in the first trimester of pregnancy. The clonotype originates from a female donor in good health, enrolled as a control in a pregnancy study. As DNA, the CDR3 is TGTGCCAGCAGCTTAGCTGAATGGGGCGGATTCAATGAGCAGTTCTTC. It translates to CASSLAEWGGFNEQFF.